Following are 14 T cell receptor beta chains from one sample sequenced in a study of cytomegalovirus exposure and HLA in healthy donors. PCR employed 60 Vbeta and 13 Jbeta primers. Assay: immunoSEQ multiplex PCR; the TCRdb copy retains only in-frame clones and omits some. This table holds tens of thousands of clones, about 81% found once. The sequencing input was PBMCs. These receptors came from a human donor in good health.

V is TRBV30 and J is TRBJ1-2; the match to TRBD1 covers 10 bases. V lost 5 bases and J lost 2; bases outside the gene matches: 2. CDR3 size: 13 residues. Germline assignment: CDR1 GTSNPN and CDR2 SVGIG (reference sequence). The CDR3 DNA sequence: TGTGCCTGGGGGACAGGGGAGAACTATGGCTACACCTTC. This translates into CAWGTGENYGYTF.

The chain uses TRBV7-2 and TRBJ1-5, with 10 bases lining up with TRBD1. With 5 bases clipped from V and 1 base from J, the junction kept 11 bases outside the gene matches. The germline V gene has CDR1 SGHTA and CDR2 FQGNSA. This CDR3 has 18 residues. The CDR3 protein is CASSRTGGNWGSNQPQHF. In DNA form, the CDR3 reads TGTGCCAGCAGCCGGACAGGGGGGAATTGGGGAAGCAATCAGCCCCAGCATTTT.

This chain joins TRBV27 and TRBJ2-5; 13 bases map to TRBD2. Germline values: CDR1 MNHEY, CDR2 SMNVEV (reference sequence). The CDR3 contains 15 residues. V was clipped by 6 bases and J by 5 bases; unmatched bases: 6. The CDR3, as DNA: TGTGCCAGCAGCCAGCGGACTAGCGGGGGCGAGACCCAGTACTTC. It translates to CASSQRTSGGETQYF.

The CDR3 here is CASTRLASTDTQYF. Written as DNA, the CDR3 is TGCGCCAGCACCAGACTAGCGTCAACAGATACGCAGTATTTT. V and J are TRBV5-1 and TRBJ2-3; TRBD2 aligns across 8 bases. After removal of 6 bases from V and 3 bases from J, the junction contained 6 bases not matched to a gene. This CDR3 has 14 residues. Germline CDR1 and CDR2: SGHRS and YFSETQ.

V usage is TRBV5-1 and J usage is TRBJ2-7, with 9 nucleotides matching TRBD1. The V segment lost 4 bases and the J segment 11 bases; nucleotides outside the gene matches: 10. CDR1 is SGHRS, CDR2 YFSETQ, per germline. The CDR3 has 13 amino acids. The CDR3 loop is CASSQGQGRGEYF. The CDR3 nucleotides read TGCGCCAGCAGCCAGGGACAGGGCCGAGGAGAGTACTTC.

This clone was found a few times. The J gene is TRBJ2-3, the V gene TRBV5-1; 13 positions match TRBD2. This CDR3 spans 16 amino acids. Germline V lookup: CDR1 SGHRS, CDR2 YFSETQ. V gave up 3 bases and J gave up 5 bases; unmatched junction bases: 6. The CDR3 is CASSSLAGGHGDTQYF. The CDR3 bases are TGCGCCAGCAGCTCACTAGCGGGGGGGCACGGAGATACGCAGTATTTT.

This clone was counted only a few times. The J gene is TRBJ1-5, the V gene TRBV7-8; 8 bases map to TRBD1. The junction had 3 bases not matched to a gene; V was cut back by 5 bases and J by 6 bases. The CDR3 length is 13 residues. CDR1 and CDR2 (germline): SGHVS, FQNEAQ. The chain's CDR3 is CASSPRGLQPQHF. CDR3 bases: TGTGCCAGCAGCCCCAGGGGGCTTCAGCCCCAGCATTTT.

The gene calls are TRBV9 and TRBJ2-5, with 8 bases fitting TRBD1. CDR1 and CDR2 (germline): SGDLS, YYNGEE. V dropped 3 bases and J dropped 1; count of bases not matched to a gene: 5. The CDR3 runs to 15 residues. The CDR3 DNA follows: TGTGCCAGCAGCGCAGACAGGGGTGTCCAAGAGACCCAGTACTTC. Amino acids: CASSADRGVQETQYF. The full variable domain, with the rest looked up from reference TRBV9 and TRBJ2-5, is DSGVTQTPKHLITATGQRVTLRCSPRSGDLSVYWYQQSLDQGLQFLIQYYNGEERAKGNILERFSAQQFPDLHSELNLSSLELGDSALYFCASSADRGVQETQYFGPGTRLLVL.

The CDR3 nucleotides read TGCGCCAGCAGTGATACTAGCGGGGATCCCACAGATACGCAGTATTTT. As protein: CASSDTSGDPTDTQYF. The chain combines TRBV10-1 with TRBJ2-3, with 10 bases matching TRBD2. The V gene's germline CDR1 is WNHNN and CDR2 SYGVQD (reference sequence). The CDR3 has 16 amino acids. With V trimmed by 3 bases and J by 2 bases, 5 bases remained unmatched.

This chain joins TRBV4-1 and TRBJ2-2, with D perhaps matching TRBD2 (6 bases). The CDR3 totals 16 residues. V was cut by 1 base and J by 1 base, with 10 bases left in between. CDR1 is MGHRA, CDR2 YSYEKL, per germline. The CDR3 bases are TGCGCCAGCAGCCAAGCCGGAGGGAGGAACACCGGGGAGCTGTTTTTT. Translation gives CASSQAGGRNTGELFF.

This chain links TRBV18 with TRBJ1-5; D perhaps matches TRBD1 (6 bases). The V end lost 2 bases, the J end lost 1 base, and 12 bases lay between the germline ends. The CDR3 loop spans 16 amino acids. Looked up from germline, CDR1 is KGHSH and CDR2 is LQKENI. The chain's CDR3 is CASSPVGQTSNQPQHF. The CDR3 nucleotides are TGTGCCAGCTCACCAGTGGGACAAACCAGCAATCAGCCCCAGCATTTT.

The V gene is TRBV6-1, the J gene TRBJ2-5; TRBD2 aligns across 8 bases. Trimming took 4 bases from V and 0 from J; bases not matched to a gene: 1. Per germline, CDR1 MNHNS and CDR2 SASEGT. The CDR3 totals 14 residues. CDR3 sequence: CASSVAGHQETQYF. As DNA, the CDR3 is TGTGCCAGCAGTGTAGCGGGGCACCAAGAGACCCAGTACTTC.

The V gene is TRBV5-1, the J gene TRBJ2-2, with 9 positions matching TRBD2. The germline V gene has CDR1 SGHRS and CDR2 YFSETQ. This CDR3 has 16 amino acids. V trimming: 0 bases; J trimming: 6 bases; junction bases outside the gene matches: 6. This chain's CDR3 is CASSLDGGGASGELFF. Written as DNA, the CDR3 is TGCGCCAGCAGCTTGGACGGCGGGGGGGCGTCCGGGGAGCTGTTTTTT.

The V gene is TRBV21-1, the J gene TRBJ2-7; TRBD1 is the table's D call, not checked against the DNA. TRBV21-1 counts as a pseudogene. The CDR3 loop spans 15 amino acids. The CDR3 DNA reads TGTGCCAGCAGCAAATGGTGGGACAGGGCCTACGAGCAGTACTTC. It yields the protein CASSKWWDRAYEQYF.